The entry that follows covers one T cell receptor beta chain sequence. Its antigen is not known. This record belongs to a study of cytomegalovirus exposure and HLA in healthy donors. Study-wide findings and caveats: It was assumed in the presence/absence analyses that sequencing depth was roughly uniform across donors. In a later analysis, TCR beta V- and J-gene trimming showed a link to a missense DCLRE1C variant.

PCR was performed using 60 Vbeta and 13 Jbeta primers. The assay was immunoSEQ multiplex PCR, and TCRdb's table has in-frame clones only and misses some. Of a few hundred thousand clones in the sample, roughly 80% are singletons; the top ten hold roughly a sixth. The sequenced sample consisted of PBMCs. The receptor comes from a man aged 35-49 years in good health and CMV-seronegative.

Here the CDR3 reads CASSLAGETQYF. For the CDR3, the DNA is TGTGCCAGCAGCTTGGCGGGAGAGACCCAGTACTTC. V and J are TRBV5-6 and TRBJ2-5; unclear D gene. Germline-derived CDR1 and CDR2 are SGHDT and YYEEEE. Trimming shortened V by 0 bases and J by 4 bases, and 4 bases separated the two germline ends. This CDR3 region has 12 residues. The complete variable domain, with remaining parts taken from reference TRBV5-6 and TRBJ2-5, reads DAGVTQSPTHLIKTRGQQVTLRCSPKSGHDTVSWYQQALGQGPQFIFQYYEEEERQRGNFPDRFSGHQFPNYSSELNVNALLLGDSALYLCASSLAGETQYFGPGTRLLVL.